The 28 T cell receptor beta chains presented below share a single source sample, sequenced in a study of cytomegalovirus exposure and HLA in healthy donors (dated by TCRdb to the late 2010s). Library preparation was by the immunoSEQ multiplex PCR assay. For the multiplex PCR, a mixture combining 60 forward primers for TCR Vbeta segments and 13 reverse primers for TCR Jbeta segments was used. TCRdb carries this immuneACCESS record with in-frame sequences only. Its versions omit some clonotypes, under half of them owing to an unresolved V gene in the studies checked, with the rest unexplained. The sample's records list around 150,000 clones. The top ten constitute roughly 3% of the sample. The sequenced material came from PBMCs. The receptors were gathered from a man aged 40-49 years in good health and CMV-seronegative.

V and J are TRBV9 and TRBJ2-2; no definite D call. This CDR3 is built from 15 residues. V lost 1 base and J 1 base, leaving 8 bases between the germline ends. CDR1 and CDR2 from the germline V gene are SGDLS and YYNGEE. This CDR3 reads CASSVLSGNTGELFF. DNA for the CDR3: TGTGCCAGCAGCGTACTCTCAGGGAACACCGGGGAGCTGTTTTTT.

The chain carries TRBV5-4 and TRBJ1-5; 9 bases map to TRBD1. The J segment lost 9 bases and the V segment lost 3 bases, leaving 10 bases of the junction unmatched. Germline V gene lookup returns CDR1 SGHNT and CDR2 YYREEE (reference sequence). The CDR3 consists of 15 residues. The CDR3 DNA sequence: TGTGCCAGCAGCTCCGGAGGGACAGGGATGGGGCCCCAGCATTTT. The encoded protein is CASSSGGTGMGPQHF.

This chain uses TRBV5-6 with TRBJ2-7; TRBD1 aligns across 9 bases. Trimming at V came to 4 bases and at J to 6 bases, leaving 11 bases not matched to a gene. CDR3 length equals 15 residues. The germline gives CDR1 SGHDT, CDR2 YYEEEE. CDR3 region: CASSPGIGTGIEQYF. DNA for the CDR3: TGTGCCAGCAGCCCGGGAATCGGGACAGGGATCGAGCAGTACTTC.

The V call is TRBV6-1, the J call TRBJ1-5, with D hard to call. CDR3 length equals 16 residues. The ends were cut back, 2 bases at V and 1 base at J, with 12 bases in the middle. Germline lookup yields CDR1 MNHNS and CDR2 SASEGT. CDR3: CASSEQRPTSNQPQHF. DNA for the CDR3: TGTGCCAGCAGTGAACAGAGGCCCACAAGCAATCAGCCCCAGCATTTT.

V is TRBV19 and J is TRBJ1-3; a weak D match, TRBD1 (6 bases). The CDR3 totals 14 residues. Looked up from germline, CDR1 is LNHDA and CDR2 is SQIVND (reference sequence). V shed 8 bases and J shed 4 bases, with 15 bases lying between them. The CDR3 DNA sequence: TGTGCCAGTCACAATTTCGGACAGGGAAACACCATATATTTT. As protein: CASHNFGQGNTIYF.

The chain has TRBV7-2 and TRBJ2-5; weak D call: TRBD2 (7 bases). CDR3 length equals 13 residues. V gave up 7 bases and J gave up 5 bases, with 14 bases separating them. The germline V gene has CDR1 SGHTA and CDR2 FQGNSA. CDR3 in amino acids: CASTRGGPETQYF. The CDR3 nucleotides are TGTGCCAGCACTAGGGGGGGGCCGGAGACCCAGTACTTC.

The V and J genes are TRBV18 and TRBJ2-5; a possible D gene is TRBD2 (6 bases). CDR3 size: 15 residues. The V end lost 1 base, the J end lost 0 bases, and 9 bases lay between the germline ends. CDR1 is KGHSH and CDR2 is LQKENI in the germline V gene. The CDR3 sequence: CASSPLAAHQETQYF. CDR3 DNA sequence: TGTGCCAGCTCACCACTAGCGGCGCACCAAGAGACCCAGTACTTC.

V usage is TRBV28 and J usage is TRBJ1-2, with D perhaps TRBD1 (5 bases). CDR1 and CDR2 (germline): MDHEN, SYDVKM. Deletions cut 3 bases from V and 4 bases from J, with 18 bases between. CDR3 length equals 16 residues. The CDR3, as DNA: TGTGCCAGCAGTTTGGTCGGGGGAGGTCTGGGCTATGGCTACACCTTC. Protein: CASSLVGGGLGYGYTF.

The V gene is TRBV18, the J gene TRBJ1-2, with D uncertain. CDR1 is KGHSH, CDR2 LQKENI, per germline. The CDR3 length is 13 residues. Trimming took off 3 bases at V and 7 bases at J, with 12 bases between the two ends. The CDR3 region is CASSPDKARGYTF. The CDR3 nucleotides are TGTGCCAGCTCACCCGATAAAGCGCGTGGCTACACCTTC.

The chain uses TRBV9 and TRBJ2-5; 10 nucleotides align to TRBD2. The CDR3 totals 14 residues. From germline, CDR1 is SGDLS and CDR2 YYNGEE. V was pared by 4 bases and J by 2 bases, with 2 bases of the junction left unmatched. CDR3 nucleotides: TGTGCCAGCAGCCCAGCGGGGGGGCAAGAGACCCAGTACTTC. This encodes CASSPAGGQETQYF.

The chain's CDR3 is CASSEQFMNTEAFF. Written as DNA, the CDR3 is TGTGCCAGCAGTGAACAGTTTATGAACACTGAAGCTTTCTTT. The chain employs TRBV2 and TRBJ1-1; D not resolved. This CDR3 region has 14 residues. Germline CDR1 SNHLY, CDR2 FYNNEI. The V and J ends lost 2 bases and 0 bases respectively, with 7 bases between them.

The genes are TRBV7-7 and TRBJ2-5, with 7 bases lining up with TRBD1. CDR1 is SSHAT and CDR2 is FNYEAQ in the germline V gene (reference sequence). After removal of 5 bases from V and 2 bases from J, the junction contained 5 bases not matched to a gene. The CDR3 length is 14 residues. DNA of the CDR3: TGTGCCAGCAGCCCACGGGACAGTCAAGAGACCCAGTACTTC. This translates into CASSPRDSQETQYF.

This chain joins TRBV14 and TRBJ2-1; D is uncertain. In germline, CDR1 is SGHDN, CDR2 FVKESK. The CDR3 runs 15 residues. The germline V and J ends were trimmed by 3 bases and 0 bases, with 9 bases remaining between them. The CDR3 protein is CASSQGSSSYNEQFF. Written as DNA, the CDR3 is TGTGCCAGCAGCCAGGGCAGTTCCTCCTACAATGAGCAGTTCTTC.

CDR3 nucleotides: TGTGCCAGCAGGGGACAGGGAGACTCCTACGAGCAGTACTTC. It is translated as CASRGQGDSYEQYF. This sequence joins TRBV5-4 and TRBJ2-7; 9 nucleotides align to TRBD1. From germline, CDR1 is SGHNT and CDR2 YYREEE (reference sequence). The trim removed 5 bases at V and 0 bases at J, leaving 3 bases unmatched. This CDR3 is built from 14 residues.

The V call is TRBV14, the J call TRBJ2-7, with 7 bases identical to TRBD1. This CDR3 spans 16 amino acids. Germline values: CDR1 SGHDN, CDR2 FVKESK. The J segment lost 2 bases and the V segment lost 5 bases, leaving 12 bases of the junction unmatched. The CDR3 DNA follows: TGTGCCAGCAGCGACCGGACAGGTTGGCCTCCCTACGAGCAGTACTTC. The encoded protein is CASSDRTGWPPYEQYF.

The chain joins TRBV6-1 to TRBJ2-7; a possible D gene is TRBD1 (6 bases). The CDR3 contains 13 residues. Trimming stripped 6 bases from V and 2 bases from J, with 11 bases between. CDR1 and CDR2 from the germline V gene are MNHNS and SASEGT. The CDR3: CASRSDSPYEQYF. Written as DNA, the CDR3 is TGTGCCAGCAGATCGGACAGTCCCTACGAGCAGTACTTC.

J is TRBJ1-1 and V is TRBV2, with D maybe TRBD1 (6 bases). The ends were cut back, 6 bases at V and 9 bases at J, with 11 bases in the middle. The germline V gene encodes CDR1 SNHLY and CDR2 FYNNEI. The CDR3 sequence is 11 residues long. CDR3 nucleotides: TGTGCCAGCAGGGCCCAGGGGCAAGCTTTCTTT. It codes for CASRAQGQAFF.

The genes are TRBV11-2 and TRBJ1-1; D is perhaps TRBD1 (5 bases). V was cut by 5 bases and J by 8 bases, with 18 bases left in between. The germline gives CDR1 SGHAT, CDR2 FQNNGV. The CDR3 has 14 amino acids. In DNA, the CDR3 is TGTGCCAGCAGCCTCATGGAAGGGGTCGGCGAAGCTTTCTTT. This codes for CASSLMEGVGEAFF.

The chain combines TRBV6-4 with TRBJ2-2; tentative D call: TRBD1 (6 bases). V lost 6 bases to trimming and J lost 7 bases, with 12 bases between them. This CDR3 has 13 amino acids. Germline assignment: CDR1 MRHNA and CDR2 SNTAGT. The CDR3 coding sequence is TGTGCCAGCAGCGCGCAGGGGTACGGGGAGCTGTTTTTT. Translating gives CASSAQGYGELFF.

The rearrangement joins TRBV7-2 to TRBJ1-5, with a possible D match to TRBD1 (5 bases). The CDR3 contains 15 residues. V lost 2 bases and J 1 base, leaving 9 bases between the germline ends. Germline values: CDR1 SGHTA, CDR2 FQGNSA. In DNA form, the CDR3 reads TGTGCCAGCAGCTTAAGCAGGGTGAGCAATCAGCCCCAGCATTTT. This encodes CASSLSRVSNQPQHF.

The chain links TRBV4-1 to TRBJ1-5; the match to TRBD1 covers 10 bases. CDR3 length: 14 amino acids. The V segment lost 4 bases and the J segment 4 bases; nucleotides outside the gene matches: 1. CDR1 is MGHRA and CDR2 is YSYEKL in the germline V gene. The CDR3 region is CASSLDRGNQPQHF. CDR3 sequence (DNA): TGCGCCAGCAGCCTGGACAGGGGGAATCAGCCCCAGCATTTT.

CDR3 DNA: TGTGCCAGCAGCCTACAGGTCTATGGCTACACCTTC. Translating gives CASSLQVYGYTF. V is TRBV5-6 and J is TRBJ1-2; a weak D match, TRBD1 (5 bases). V was shortened by 4 bases and J by 4 bases, with 8 bases between the two germline ends. This CDR3 spans 12 amino acids. Germline CDR1 reads SGHDT; CDR2 reads YYEEEE.

The gene calls are TRBV5-1 and TRBJ2-5; 7 bases map to TRBD1. This CDR3 has 16 residues. The junction had 11 bases not matched to a gene; V was cut back by 6 bases and J by 0 bases. CDR1 is SGHRS and CDR2 is YFSETQ in the germline V gene. The CDR3 sequence is CASTDPGQVYQETQYF. The CDR3 DNA is TGCGCCAGCACTGACCCTGGACAGGTCTACCAAGAGACCCAGTACTTC.

Regarding this clone: One junction end disagrees with the germline gene, perhaps due to a read error. The chain uses TRBV18 and TRBJ2-7, with D tentatively TRBD1 (6 bases). Germline-derived CDR1 and CDR2 are KGHSH and LQKENI. CDR3 length: 15 residues. Written as DNA, the CDR3 is TGTGCCAGCTCATCACCCGGGACACTTCATTACGAGCAGTACTTC. It translates to CASSSPGTLHYEQYF.

This chain connects TRBV5-6 to TRBJ1-2; TRBD1 aligns across 7 bases. In germline, CDR1 is SGHDT, CDR2 YYEEEE. Trimming removed 2 bases from V and 8 bases from J; junction bases left unmatched: 3. The CDR3 spans 12 residues. The chain's CDR3 is CASSLYRGGYTF. CDR3 nucleotides: TGTGCCAGCAGCTTATACAGGGGCGGCTACACCTTC.

V is TRBV19 and J is TRBJ1-3; D is unclear. V was clipped by 4 bases and J by 0 bases, with 7 bases between them. Germline CDR1 reads LNHDA; CDR2 reads SQIVND (reference sequence). CDR3 length: 14 residues. The CDR3 coding sequence is TGTGCCAGTAGTAAGGAGGGCTCTGGAAACACCATATATTTT. Encoded protein: CASSKEGSGNTIYF.

The chain recombines TRBV28 with TRBJ1-4, with D maybe TRBD1 (5 bases). V lost 2 bases and J 6 bases, leaving 19 bases between the germline ends. Germline V gene lookup returns CDR1 MDHEN and CDR2 SYDVKM. This CDR3 comprises 17 residues. This CDR3 is CASSLISGGFIHEKLFF. The CDR3 nucleotides read TGTGCCAGCAGTTTAATCTCTGGGGGGTTTATCCATGAAAAACTGTTTTTT. Together with reference TRBV28 and TRBJ1-4, the CDR3 gives the full variable domain: DVKVTQSSRYLVKRTGEKVFLECVQDMDHENMFWYRQDPGLGLRLIYFSYDVKMKEKGDIPEGYSVSREKKERFSLILESASTNQTSMYLCASSLISGGFIHEKLFFGSGTQLSVL.

The J gene is TRBJ1-5, the V gene TRBV4-3; 8 positions agree with TRBD1. The CDR3 contains 14 residues. J was trimmed by 6 bases and V by 0 bases; bases with no gene match: 1. The germline V gene has CDR1 LGHNA and CDR2 YSLEER. CDR3 nucleotide sequence: TGCGCCAGCAGCCAAGAAACAGGGGGTCAGCCCCAGCATTTT. Its protein is CASSQETGGQPQHF.